This T cell receptor (beta chain) appears in the sequencing data of a study of blood T cell repertoires in COVID-19. Overall study: Whether acute or convalescent, the COVID-19 samples came from the United States, Italy and Spain. Sample material is recorded as cDNA or gDNA derived from T cells, B-cell-depleted T cells, or PBMCs.

The junction had 7 bases not matched to a gene; V was cut back by 6 bases and J by 5 bases. CDR3 length: 13 residues. Germline V gene sequence: CDR1 MRHNA, CDR2 SNTAGT. Methods used by the authors: It was from reference gene primer amplification that nucleated cell counts were estimated. TCRdb keeps only in-frame clones here, not all; method: immunoSEQ multiplex PCR. V and J calls and clone size are copied from that table; D and trimming were computed from the DNA. This sample carries fewer than 130,000 clones, 72% of them seen once, and the ten largest clones take around 7.3%. The TCR comes from a woman in her sixties with acute or convalescent COVID-19. This chain uses TRBV6-4 with TRBJ2-7; 7 positions agree with TRBD1. Sample: peripheral blood. The CDR3 sequence: CASSPERGHEQYF. CDR3 sequence (DNA): TGTGCCAGCAGCCCGGAGAGGGGGCACGAGCAGTACTTC.